This note documents a single T cell receptor beta chain sequence. This sample stems from a study of T-cell reconstitution after alpha-beta-depleted transplantation in children. The germline gives CDR1 GTSNPN, CDR2 SVGIG (reference sequence). V was shortened by 5 bases and J by 5 bases, with 9 bases between the two germline ends. The CDR3 is 11 amino acids. TCRbeta library preparation incorporated unique molecular identifiers. Each CDR3 protein gets one entry after TCRdb re-called the PCR reads with MiXCR. The sample gives about 690,000 distinct CDR3 sequences, 16% of which show up once; 0.8% to 1.1% is in the top ten.

The specimen comprised PBMCs from the stem cell graft donor, sampled from the stem cell graft. This rearrangement joins TRBV30 to TRBJ2-5; D might be TRBD2 (5 bases). The sequence came from a human donor who donated a stem cell graft to a child with acute myeloid leukemia. The CDR3 coding sequence is TGTGCCTGGGGAGTAGCGGAGACCCAGTACTTC. Its translation is CAWGVAETQYF.